This TCR beta chain was observed in a study of regulatory T cells in long-lasting Graves disease. The study's findings and limits: The sample size was small, and this may have reduced accuracy.

The time point was: newly diagnosed GD, antithyroid drugs for less than 3 months. PBMC-derived RNA was used for the TCR library. The TCR beta library used iRepertoire HTBI primers with Arm-PCR amplification of CDR3. TCRdb used MiXCR to reprocess the multiplex PCR reads, holding one entry per CDR3 protein. The sample yields some 350,000 distinct CDR3 sequences, 15% to 20% seen once. This clonotype was picked up many times. Antigen: not known. The sample was also linked to a second study, of T cells in Graves' hyperthyroidism and ophthalmopathy.

The source of this sequence is a woman aged 18-29 years with Graves disease. The input for sequencing was peripheral blood mononuclear cells (PBMCs), taken at new diagnosis, from a patient treated with antithyroid drugs.

The CDR3 coding sequence is TGTGCCAGCAGCCAAGCCGACTCACTTCTCGGGGGGGAGCAGTTCTTC. Its translation: CASSQADSLLGGEQFF. The V and J genes are TRBV3-1 and TRBJ2-1, with 7 bases fitting TRBD2. CDR1 is LGHDT, CDR2 YNNKEL, per germline (reference sequence). This CDR3 has 16 residues. V dropped 1 base and J dropped 10; count of bases not matched to a gene: 13.